Below are 26 T cell receptor beta chains sequenced from a single sample in a study of control samples from healthy donors and cancer patients. Generated by immunoSEQ multiplex PCR, the TCRdb table keeps only in-frame clones and is missing some. This sample yields around 110,000 clones, of which approximately 90% are seen a single time; 1.1% belongs to the top ten. Sequenced input: PBMCs. These receptor sequences come from a woman in her fifties or sixties with colorectal cancer.

J is TRBJ1-1 and V is TRBV6-5; D call uncertain. The V gene's germline CDR1 is MNHEY and CDR2 SVGAGI. This CDR3 has 13 residues. Trimming shortened V by 5 bases and J by 2 bases, and 9 bases separated the two germline ends. The CDR3: CASSRGANTEAFF. CDR3 coding DNA: TGTGCCAGCAGTCGGGGTGCAAACACTGAAGCTTTCTTT.

The V gene is TRBV11-2, the J gene TRBJ2-7; 16 bases are a match to TRBD2. Germline V gene data show CDR1 as SGHAT and CDR2 as FQNNGV. Unmatched junction bases numbered 8, after V lost 9 bases and J lost 9 bases. This CDR3 spans 14 amino acids. CDR3 nucleotide sequence: TGTGCCAGTTTGGGGACTAGCGGGGGGGCGTGGCAGTACTTC. Residues: CASLGTSGGAWQYF.

This sequence joins TRBV7-2 and TRBJ1-4; maybe TRBD1 (5 bases). Per the germline V gene, CDR1 is SGHTA and CDR2 is FQGNSA. There are 14 residues in the CDR3. V lost 5 bases, J lost 8 bases, and 15 bases lay in between. The CDR3 nucleotides read TGTGCCAGCAGCCTTGGGACTGGGGGGGAAAAACTGTTTTTT. It is translated as CASSLGTGGEKLFF.

The V gene is TRBV5-1, the J gene TRBJ2-7, with 8 bases that match TRBD2. Trimming took 0 bases from V and 7 from J; bases not matched to a gene: 6. Germline V gene sequence: CDR1 SGHRS, CDR2 YFSETQ. CDR3 length: 14 residues. The chain's CDR3 is CASSLGPGGFEQYF. The CDR3 DNA sequence: TGCGCCAGCAGCTTGGGGCCGGGGGGGTTTGAGCAGTACTTC.

V and J are TRBV11-2 and TRBJ2-7; no clear D gene. The CDR3 is 11 residues long. CDR1 and CDR2 from the germline V gene are SGHAT and FQNNGV. Deletions cut 2 bases from V and 5 bases from J, with 4 bases between. CDR3 nucleotide sequence: TGTGCCAGCAGCTTATGGGACGAGCAGTACTTC. It translates to CASSLWDEQYF. Filled out from reference TRBV11-2 and TRBJ2-7, the complete variable domain reads EAGVAQSPRYKIIEKRQSVAFWCNPISGHATLYWYQQILGQGPKLLIQFQNNGVVDDSQLPKDRFSAERLKGVDSTLKIQPAKLEDSAVYLCASSLWDEQYFGPGTRLTVT.

This clone was seen once. Other DNA variants within this sample encode the same CDR3. V usage is TRBV7-9 and J usage is TRBJ1-1, with D perhaps TRBD1 (5 bases). V gave up 5 bases and J gave up 1 base, with 8 bases separating them. The CDR3 consists of 13 residues. The V gene's germline CDR1 is SEHNR and CDR2 FQNEAQ (reference sequence). The DNA of the CDR3 is TGTGCCAGCAGCCCGCAGGGGAACACTGAAGCTTTCTTT. It is translated as CASSPQGNTEAFF.

The chain carries TRBV28 and TRBJ1-6; no clear D gene. The V gene lost 1 base and the J gene lost 0 bases, with 13 bases spanning the gap. This CDR3 spans 18 amino acids. Germline lookup yields CDR1 MDHEN and CDR2 SYDVKM. Here the CDR3 DNA reads TGTGCCAGCAGTTTATTAGGGAATCCCAGCTCCTATAATTCACCCCTCCACTTT. This sequence encodes CASSLLGNPSSYNSPLHF.

The rearrangement links TRBV11-2 to TRBJ2-1; 14 positions match TRBD2. This CDR3 spans 21 amino acids. Germline V gives CDR1 SGHAT, CDR2 FQNNGV. V shed 7 bases and J 7 bases; nucleotides not matched to a gene: 24. CDR3 bases: TGTGCCAGCAATTTAAGATGGGTTGCGGGGAGGGGACTAGCGGGAGAGAATGAGCAGTTCTTC. Amino acid sequence: CASNLRWVAGRGLAGENEQFF.

The chain has TRBV5-6 and TRBJ2-1, with 9 bases fitting TRBD2. V trimming: 0 bases; J trimming: 0 bases; junction bases outside the gene matches: 4. CDR3 size: 17 residues. CDR1 is SGHDT and CDR2 is YYEEEE in the germline V gene. CDR3 nucleotide sequence: TGTGCCAGCAGCTTGGAGCTGCGGGGGGGCTCCTACAATGAGCAGTTCTTC. It specifies CASSLELRGGSYNEQFF.

In its sample, this clone was seen a few times. This rearrangement joins TRBV30 to TRBJ1-2; D unresolved. Trimming removed 1 base from V and 5 bases from J, with 11 bases in between. Germline V lookup: CDR1 GTSNPN, CDR2 SVGIG (reference sequence). There are 13 residues in the CDR3. The CDR3 reads CAWSGPDGYGYTF. Written as DNA, the CDR3 is TGTGCCTGGAGTGGGCCGGACGGATATGGCTACACCTTC.

The genes are TRBV15 and TRBJ2-5, with D tentatively TRBD2 (6 bases). Germline CDR1 is LNHNV and CDR2 is YYDKDF (reference sequence). The CDR3 has 15 amino acids. The germline V and J ends were trimmed by 0 bases and 5 bases, with 13 bases remaining between them. The CDR3 DNA reads TGTGCCACCAGCAGAGATTGGGTGGAGGGCGAGACCCAGTACTTC. Amino acids: CATSRDWVEGETQYF. Looking up the rest from reference TRBV15 and TRBJ2-5 gives the full variable domain: DAMVIQNPRYQVTQFGKPVTLSCSQTLNHNVMYWYQQKSSQAPKLLFHYYDKDFNNEADTPDNFQSRRPNTSFCFLDIRSPGLGDTAMYLCATSRDWVEGETQYFGPGTRLLVL.

A remark on this clone: One junction end disagrees with the germline gene, perhaps due to a read error. Additional DNA sequences in this sample encode the identical CDR3. The chain has TRBV7-2 and TRBJ2-1; D gene uncertain. Germline assignment: CDR1 SGHTA and CDR2 FQGNSA. The length of the CDR3 is 14 residues. The CDR3 nucleotides are TGCGCCAGCAGCCAGAGTCAGTCTTTCAGTGAGCAGTTCTTC. Translated: CASSQSQSFSEQFF. The complete variable domain, with remaining parts taken from reference TRBV7-2 and TRBJ2-1, reads GAGVSQSPSNKVTEKGKDVELRCDPISGHTALYWYRQSLGQGLEFLIYFQGNSAPDKSGLPSDRFSAERTGGSVSTLTIQRTQQEDSAVYLCASSQSQSFSEQFFGPGTRLTVL.

This clone was counted between two and nine times. The CDR3: CAWSGNRGNTIYF. The CDR3 nucleotides read TGTGCCTGGAGTGGAAACAGGGGAAACACCATATATTTT. The rearrangement uses TRBV30 and TRBJ1-3; perhaps TRBD1 as D (5 bases). Germline values: CDR1 GTSNPN, CDR2 SVGIG (reference sequence). The CDR3 has 13 residues. V was pared by 1 base and J by 4 bases, with 8 bases between.

The rearrangement links TRBV7-2 to TRBJ1-2, with a weak D call TRBD1 (5 bases). Trimming removed 5 bases at V and 4 bases at J, with 17 bases between. The germline gives CDR1 SGHTA, CDR2 FQGNSA. This CDR3 is built from 15 residues. Here the CDR3 DNA reads TGTGCCAGCAGCCTTAGGGGAGGTGAAGGCTATGGCTACACCTTC. It is translated as CASSLRGGEGYGYTF.

This chain connects TRBV7-9 to TRBJ2-7; perhaps D is TRBD1 or TRBD2 (6 bases each). Deletions cut 5 bases from V and 3 bases from J, with 11 bases between. The CDR3 runs 13 residues. Germline V gene lookup returns CDR1 SEHNR and CDR2 FQNEAQ (reference sequence). CDR3 region: CASSPGGYYEQYF. CDR3 nucleotide sequence: TGTGCCAGCAGCCCCGGGGGCTACTACGAGCAGTACTTC. The whole variable domain, filled in from reference TRBV7-9 and TRBJ2-7, reads DTGVSQNPRHKITKRGQNVTFRCDPISEHNRLYWYRQTLGQGPEFLTYFQNEAQLEKSRLLSDRFSAERPKGSFSTLEIQRTEQGDSAMYLCASSPGGYYEQYFGPGTRLTVT.

The V call is TRBV2, the J call TRBJ1-2; D unresolved. CDR1 is SNHLY, CDR2 FYNNEI, per germline. The CDR3 covers 15 residues. V was pared by 1 base and J by 3 bases, with 12 bases between. The CDR3 DNA sequence: TGTGCCAGCAGTGAAGACATCAACGCGGACTATGGCTACACCTTC. Protein product: CASSEDINADYGYTF.

The rearrangement links TRBV3-1 (or the pseudogene TRBV3-2) to TRBJ1-1, with D perhaps TRBD1 (6 bases). The V gene lost 3 bases and the J gene lost 8 bases, with 19 bases spanning the gap. The CDR3 loop spans 15 amino acids. From germline, CDR1 is LGHDT and CDR2 YNNKEL (reference sequence). In DNA form, the CDR3 reads TGTGCCAGCAGCCAGAGGGCCCGGTCAGGGGAAGAAGCTTTCTTT. Amino acids: CASSQRARSGEEAFF.

The chain carries TRBV7-2 and TRBJ2-1, with D possibly TRBD2 on 5 matching bases. Germline V gives CDR1 SGHTA, CDR2 FQGNSA. Trimming stripped 4 bases from V and 12 bases from J, with 13 bases between. This CDR3 spans 12 amino acids. CDR3 in amino acids: CASSSDPAGQFF. The CDR3 DNA is TGTGCCAGCAGCTCAGACCCGGCGGGGCAGTTCTTC.

The V and J genes are TRBV15 and TRBJ1-2; D is possibly TRBD1 (6 bases). Germline CDR1 and CDR2: LNHNV and YYDKDF (reference sequence). Trimming stripped 0 bases from V and 7 bases from J, with 15 bases between. The CDR3 is 15 amino acids. The CDR3 is CATSRDSPGAGGYTF. The CDR3 DNA sequence: TGTGCCACCAGCAGAGATAGCCCGGGGGCGGGTGGCTACACCTTC.

The V gene is TRBV27, the J gene TRBJ2-7; the match to TRBD2 covers 8 bases. Germline CDR1 MNHEY, CDR2 SMNVEV (reference sequence). V lost 2 bases to trimming and J lost 3 bases; unmatched junction nucleotides: 3. This CDR3 region has 14 residues. The CDR3 nucleotides read TGTGCCAGCAGTTTAGTACGGGGGGGCTACGAGCAGTACTTC. This sequence encodes CASSLVRGGYEQYF.

The J gene is TRBJ2-3, the V gene TRBV7-9, with 7 bases that match TRBD2. The CDR3 covers 15 residues. V lost 5 bases, J lost 7 bases, and 12 bases stayed unmatched. Per germline, CDR1 SEHNR and CDR2 FQNEAQ (reference sequence). DNA for the CDR3: TGTGCCAGCAGCCCGAACGTCGGGGGGAGAAATACGCAGTATTTT. Encoded protein: CASSPNVGGRNTQYF.

The chain carries TRBV5-6 and TRBJ1-2, with TRBD1 as a possible D gene (5 bases). Germline CDR1 SGHDT, CDR2 YYEEEE. V was clipped by 2 bases and J by 3 bases, with 14 bases between them. The CDR3 covers 15 residues. CDR3 in amino acids: CASSFGGVGDYGYTF. The CDR3 DNA sequence: TGTGCCAGCAGCTTCGGGGGAGTCGGAGACTATGGCTACACCTTC.

The CDR3: CASSLWQGYTEAFF. In nucleotides, the CDR3 is TGCGCCAGCAGCTTGTGGCAGGGGTACACTGAAGCTTTCTTT. The gene calls are TRBV5-1 and TRBJ1-1, with D perhaps TRBD1 (6 bases). V lost 1 base, J lost 3 bases, and 10 bases lay in between. The length of the CDR3 is 14 residues. CDR1 and CDR2 from the germline V gene are SGHRS and YFSETQ. Full variable domain (missing parts from reference TRBV5-1 and TRBJ1-1): KAGVTQTPRYLIKTRGQQVTLSCSPISGHRSVSWYQQTPGQGLQFLFEYFSETQRNKGNFPGRFSGRQFSNSRSEMNVSTLELGDSALYLCASSLWQGYTEAFFGQGTRLTVV.

The chain recombines TRBV29-1 with TRBJ2-2; possibly TRBD1 for D (5 bases). CDR1 and CDR2 from the germline V gene are SQVTM and ANQGSEA. Trimming took 6 bases from V and 2 from J, leaving 16 bases between them. The CDR3 extends over 15 amino acids. The CDR3 spells CSVVDSPTNTGELFF. CDR3 nucleotide sequence: TGCAGCGTCGTTGACAGCCCGACCAACACCGGGGAGCTGTTTTTT.

The rearrangement uses TRBV5-1 and TRBJ1-1; perhaps TRBD1 as D (6 bases). The CDR3 has 15 amino acids. Trimming left V 1 base short and J 1 base short, with 11 bases between. CDR1 is SGHRS, CDR2 YFSETQ, per germline. This CDR3 reads CASSLRQGRNTEAFF. CDR3 sequence (DNA): TGCGCCAGCAGCTTGCGCCAGGGGCGGAACACTGAAGCTTTCTTT.

The genes are TRBV19 and TRBJ1-6; D gene ambiguous. The germline V gene encodes CDR1 LNHDA and CDR2 SQIVND (reference sequence). Trimming cost V 7 bases and J 12 bases, with 13 bases left between them. The CDR3 consists of 12 residues. DNA for the CDR3: TGTGCCAGTACTGACGGGATCGGACCCCTCCACTTT. It translates to CASTDGIGPLHF.